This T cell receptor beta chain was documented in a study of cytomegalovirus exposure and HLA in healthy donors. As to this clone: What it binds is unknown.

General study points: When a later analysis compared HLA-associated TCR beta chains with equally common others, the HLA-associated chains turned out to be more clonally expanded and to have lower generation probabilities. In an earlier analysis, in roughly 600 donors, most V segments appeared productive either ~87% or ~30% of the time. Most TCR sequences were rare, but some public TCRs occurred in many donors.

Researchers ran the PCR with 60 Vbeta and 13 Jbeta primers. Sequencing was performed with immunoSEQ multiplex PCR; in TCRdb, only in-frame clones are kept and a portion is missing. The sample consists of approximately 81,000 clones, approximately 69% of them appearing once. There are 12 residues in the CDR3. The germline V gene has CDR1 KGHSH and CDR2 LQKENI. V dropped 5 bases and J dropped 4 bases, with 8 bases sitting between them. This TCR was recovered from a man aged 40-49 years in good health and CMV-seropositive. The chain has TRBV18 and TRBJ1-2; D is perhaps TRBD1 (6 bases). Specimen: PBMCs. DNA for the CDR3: TGTGCCAGCTCAGGACAGTCCTATGGCTACACCTTC. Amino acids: CASSGQSYGYTF.